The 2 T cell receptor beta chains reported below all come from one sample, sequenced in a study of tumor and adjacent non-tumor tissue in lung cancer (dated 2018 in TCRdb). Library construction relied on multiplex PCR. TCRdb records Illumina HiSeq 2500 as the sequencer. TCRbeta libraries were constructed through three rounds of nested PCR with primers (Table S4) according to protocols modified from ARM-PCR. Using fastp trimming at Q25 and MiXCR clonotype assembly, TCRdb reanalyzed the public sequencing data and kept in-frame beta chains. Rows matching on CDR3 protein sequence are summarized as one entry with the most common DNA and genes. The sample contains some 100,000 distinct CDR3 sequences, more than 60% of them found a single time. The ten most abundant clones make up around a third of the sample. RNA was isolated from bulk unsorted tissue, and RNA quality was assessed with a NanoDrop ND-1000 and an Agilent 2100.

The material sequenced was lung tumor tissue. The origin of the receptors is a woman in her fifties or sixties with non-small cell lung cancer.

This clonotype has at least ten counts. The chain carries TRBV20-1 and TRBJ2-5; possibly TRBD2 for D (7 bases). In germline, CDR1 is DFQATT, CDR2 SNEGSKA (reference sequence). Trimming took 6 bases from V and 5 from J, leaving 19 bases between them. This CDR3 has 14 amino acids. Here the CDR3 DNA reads TGCAGTGCCCCCCGGTGGGGGGGCGAGGAGACCCAGTACTTC. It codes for CSAPRWGGEETQYF.

CDR3 nucleotide sequence: TGCAGTGCTAGAGAGTCGGGGGCTAGTCGGACTGAAGCTTTCTTT. This codes for CSARESGASRTEAFF. The chain carries TRBV20-1 and TRBJ1-1, with a tentative D call TRBD1 (6 bases). Trimming left V 0 bases short and J 5 bases short, with 16 bases between. Germline values: CDR1 DFQATT, CDR2 SNEGSKA (reference sequence). The CDR3 contains 15 residues.